This T cell receptor (beta chain) was sequenced in a study of vaccination effects on CD4 cells after COVID-19. A 10-day culture period preceded the isolation of CD4+ T cells. The CDR3 covers 15 residues. Germline CDR1 SGDLS, CDR2 YYNGEE. Trimming took 1 base from V and 4 from J, leaving 11 bases between them. The table came from immunoSEQ multiplex PCR; TCRdb's copy has only in-frame clones and leaves some out. The table records tens of thousands of clones, approximately 78% of them present only once. Worth noting for this clone: Its matching antigen is unknown.

V is TRBV9 and J is TRBJ2-2; D could derive from TRBD1 or TRBD2 (6 bases each). The clonotype comes from a human donor who had a prior SARS-CoV-2 infection. The sequences come from CD4+ T cells from PBMCs cultured without peptide, collected before COVID-19 vaccination. CDR3 residues: CASSVHGGLTGELFF. The CDR3, as DNA: TGTGCCAGCAGCGTACATGGGGGGCTCACCGGGGAGCTGTTTTTT.